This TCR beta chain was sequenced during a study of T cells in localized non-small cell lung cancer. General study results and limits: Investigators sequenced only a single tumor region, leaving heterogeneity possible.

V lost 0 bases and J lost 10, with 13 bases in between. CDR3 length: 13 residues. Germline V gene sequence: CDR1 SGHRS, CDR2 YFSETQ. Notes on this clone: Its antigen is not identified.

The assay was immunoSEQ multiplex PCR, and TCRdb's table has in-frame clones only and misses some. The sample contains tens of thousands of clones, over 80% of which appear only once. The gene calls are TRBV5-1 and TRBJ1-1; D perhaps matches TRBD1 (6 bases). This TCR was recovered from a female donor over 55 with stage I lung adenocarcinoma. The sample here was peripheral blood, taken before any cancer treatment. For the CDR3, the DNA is TGCGCCAGCAGCTTGGATACAGGGTGGGGAGCTTTCTTT. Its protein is CASSLDTGWGAFF.